These T cell receptor beta chains were read from a single sample in a study of blood T cell repertoires in COVID-19. Method: immunoSEQ multiplex PCR; TCRdb's copy keeps in-frame clones and lacks some. The table includes approximately 57,000 clones, approximately 87% detected once. Sequenced sample: peripheral blood. The receptors stem from a man over 45 with acute or convalescent COVID-19. Each CDR3 is given with its conserved first and last residue. The order of the fields is clone size, V gene, D gene, J gene, CDR3 protein, CDR3 DNA. D genes are given only for firm matches. The size field is filled for only some rows; it gives once, few, many or a size class.

clone_size: once; v_call: TRBV5-1; d_call: TRBD2; j_call: TRBJ2-1; cdr3_aa: CASMGGGLENEQFF; cdr3_nt: TGCGCCAGCATGGGGGGAGGGCTCGAGAATGAGCAGTTCTTC
clone_size: -; v_call: TRBV7-9; d_call: TRBD2; j_call: TRBJ2-7; cdr3_aa: CASSHTPGLAGGKGYEQYF; cdr3_nt: TGTGCCAGCAGCCACACCCCGGGACTAGCGGGAGGGAAGGGCTACGAGCAGTACTTC
clone_size: -; v_call: TRBV28; d_call: -; j_call: TRBJ1-2; cdr3_aa: CASQSNYGYTF; cdr3_nt: TGTGCCAGCCAGTCTAACTATGGCTACACCTTC
clone_size: -; v_call: TRBV7-8; d_call: -; j_call: TRBJ1-2; cdr3_aa: CASSLDPRGSGYTF; cdr3_nt: TGTGCCAGCAGCTTAGACCCGAGGGGGTCTGGCTACACCTTC
clone_size: -; v_call: TRBV3-1/TRBV3-2; d_call: -; j_call: TRBJ2-5; cdr3_aa: CASSQGTVQETQYF; cdr3_nt: TGTGCCAGCAGCCAAGGGACAGTCCAAGAGACCCAGTACTTC
clone_size: -; v_call: TRBV5-1; d_call: TRBD1; j_call: TRBJ1-1; cdr3_aa: CASSSRDRGNTEAFF; cdr3_nt: TGCGCCAGCAGCTCCCGGGACAGGGGGAACACTGAAGCTTTCTTT
clone_size: -; v_call: TRBV7-9; d_call: TRBD1; j_call: TRBJ2-2; cdr3_aa: CASSPRQGVNTGELFF; cdr3_nt: TGTGCCAGCAGCCCTAGACAGGGGGTAAACACCGGGGAGCTGTTTTTT
clone_size: -; v_call: TRBV5-1; d_call: -; j_call: TRBJ1-1; cdr3_aa: CASSLVQGRGVYVDTEAFF; cdr3_nt: TGCGCCAGCAGCTTGGTACAGGGCAGGGGCGTTTATGTAGACACTGAAGCTTTCTTT
clone_size: -; v_call: TRBV2; d_call: TRBD1; j_call: TRBJ1-1; cdr3_aa: CASSTTGYSTEAFF; cdr3_nt: TGTGCCAGCAGTACGACAGGGTACTCCACTGAAGCTTTCTTT
clone_size: -; v_call: TRBV3-1/TRBV3-2; d_call: TRBD2; j_call: TRBJ2-4; cdr3_aa: CASSLGLAGYKNIQYF; cdr3_nt: TGTGCCAGCAGCCTCGGACTAGCGGGCTACAAAAACATTCAGTACTTC
clone_size: -; v_call: TRBV9; d_call: -; j_call: TRBJ1-3; cdr3_aa: CASSVEQGVGNTIYF; cdr3_nt: TGTGCCAGCAGCGTAGAACAGGGAGTCGGTAACACCATATATTTT
clone_size: -; v_call: TRBV12-5; d_call: -; j_call: TRBJ2-7; cdr3_aa: CASGIGSGFEQYF; cdr3_nt: TGTGCTAGTGGTATCGGGAGTGGTTTCGAGCAGTACTTC
clone_size: -; v_call: TRBV29-1; d_call: TRBD1; j_call: TRBJ1-2; cdr3_aa: CSVDGQGDGYTF; cdr3_nt: TGCAGCGTCGACGGACAGGGCGATGGCTACACCTTC
clone_size: -; v_call: TRBV27; d_call: TRBD2; j_call: TRBJ2-5; cdr3_aa: CASSLRLAGGETQYF; cdr3_nt: TGTGCCAGCAGTTTACGGCTAGCGGGAGGAGAGACCCAGTACTTC
clone_size: -; v_call: TRBV2; d_call: TRBD2; j_call: TRBJ2-1; cdr3_aa: CASSRREGPYNEQFF; cdr3_nt: TGTGCCAGCAGTAGGCGGGAGGGACCCTACAATGAGCAGTTCTTC
clone_size: -; v_call: TRBV20-1; d_call: TRBD1; j_call: TRBJ1-2; cdr3_aa: CSAQGAQGYTF; cdr3_nt: TGCAGTGCGCAGGGGGCGCAAGGCTACACCTTC
clone_size: -; v_call: TRBV21-1; d_call: -; j_call: TRBJ1-1; cdr3_aa: CASSNFTRQGTEAFF; cdr3_nt: TGTGCCAGCAGCAATTTCACGAGACAGGGGACTGAAGCTTTCTTT
clone_size: -; v_call: TRBV4-1; d_call: TRBD2; j_call: TRBJ2-4; cdr3_aa: CASSQLTGTINIQYF; cdr3_nt: TGCGCCAGCAGCCAATTGACCGGGACTATAAACATTCAGTACTTC
clone_size: -; v_call: TRBV6-5; d_call: TRBD1; j_call: TRBJ2-5; cdr3_aa: CASSSRTGVKTQYF; cdr3_nt: TGTGCCAGCAGTTCGAGGACAGGGGTCAAGACCCAGTACTTC
clone_size: -; v_call: TRBV2; d_call: TRBD1; j_call: TRBJ1-6; cdr3_aa: CASSPTGLPSIHF; cdr3_nt: TGTGCCAGCAGTCCGACAGGGCTACCCTCTATCCACTTT
clone_size: -; v_call: TRBV6-5; d_call: -; j_call: TRBJ2-7; cdr3_aa: CASYFPGFSSYEQYF; cdr3_nt: TGTGCCAGCTATTTCCCAGGTTTCTCCTCCTACGAGCAGTACTTC
clone_size: -; v_call: TRBV6-4; d_call: TRBD1; j_call: TRBJ2-2; cdr3_aa: CASRKTGTGVTGELFF; cdr3_nt: TGTGCCAGCAGAAAGACCGGGACAGGGGTCACCGGGGAGCTGTTTTTT
clone_size: -; v_call: TRBV12-5; d_call: -; j_call: TRBJ2-2; cdr3_aa: CASATKGVGELFF; cdr3_nt: TGTGCTAGTGCAACGAAGGGGGTCGGGGAGCTGTTTTTT
clone_size: -; v_call: TRBV5-1; d_call: TRBD1; j_call: TRBJ1-6; cdr3_aa: CASSPVGQGASPLHF; cdr3_nt: TGCGCCAGCAGCCCAGTGGGACAGGGGGCTTCACCCCTCCACTTT
clone_size: -; v_call: TRBV19; d_call: TRBD1; j_call: TRBJ1-5; cdr3_aa: CASSIHGQDNQPQHF; cdr3_nt: TGTGCCAGTAGTATTCATGGACAGGACAATCAGCCCCAGCATTTT
clone_size: -; v_call: TRBV3-1/TRBV3-2; d_call: -; j_call: TRBJ2-2; cdr3_aa: CASSPGSSNTGELFF; cdr3_nt: TGTGCCAGCAGCCCGGGGTCTTCGAACACCGGGGAGCTGTTTTTT
clone_size: -; v_call: TRBV4-1; d_call: TRBD1; j_call: TRBJ1-2; cdr3_aa: CASSPGQGGNYGYTF; cdr3_nt: TGCGCCAGCAGCCCGGGACAGGGGGGGAACTATGGCTACACCTTC
clone_size: -; v_call: TRBV6-6; d_call: TRBD2; j_call: TRBJ2-7; cdr3_aa: CAAAGRRGYEQYF; cdr3_nt: TGTGCTGCAGCGGGACGGAGAGGGTACGAGCAGTACTTC
clone_size: -; v_call: TRBV5-1; d_call: TRBD2; j_call: TRBJ2-5; cdr3_aa: CASSSPASGGETQYF; cdr3_nt: TGCGCCAGCAGCTCACCAGCTAGCGGCGGGGAGACCCAGTACTTC
clone_size: -; v_call: TRBV6-1; d_call: -; j_call: TRBJ1-2; cdr3_aa: CASSEYWRGGYGYTF; cdr3_nt: TGTGCCAGCAGTGAATATTGGCGGGGGGGGTATGGCTACACCTTC
clone_size: once; v_call: TRBV5-1; d_call: -; j_call: TRBJ1-1; cdr3_aa: CASSPRGTGGYEAFF; cdr3_nt: TGCGCCAGCAGCCCGCGAGGGACGGGGGGATATGAAGCTTTCTTT
clone_size: -; v_call: TRBV9; d_call: TRBD2; j_call: TRBJ2-5; cdr3_aa: CASSLNGLGEETQYF; cdr3_nt: TGTGCCAGCAGCCTAAACGGACTAGGGGAAGAGACCCAGTACTTC
clone_size: -; v_call: TRBV4-1; d_call: -; j_call: TRBJ2-7; cdr3_aa: CASSQGQGPPYEQYF; cdr3_nt: TGCGCCAGCAGCCAAGGGCAGGGGCCCCCCTACGAGCAGTACTTC
clone_size: -; v_call: TRBV2; d_call: TRBD2; j_call: TRBJ2-3; cdr3_aa: CASSPGSGGPDTQYF; cdr3_nt: TGTGCCAGCAGCCCGGGAAGCGGGGGGCCAGATACGCAGTATTTT
clone_size: few; v_call: TRBV6-1; d_call: TRBD1; j_call: TRBJ1-4; cdr3_aa: CASSEGSGTGHEKLFF; cdr3_nt: TGTGCCAGCAGTGAAGGGTCCGGGACAGGGCACGAAAAACTGTTTTTT
clone_size: -; v_call: TRBV5-1; d_call: -; j_call: TRBJ2-2; cdr3_aa: CASSFRGGGTGELFF; cdr3_nt: TGCGCCAGCAGCTTTAGAGGAGGAGGCACCGGGGAGCTGTTTTTT
clone_size: -; v_call: TRBV7-9; d_call: TRBD1; j_call: TRBJ1-5; cdr3_aa: CASSQTTGDQPQHF; cdr3_nt: TGTGCCAGCAGCCAGACGACAGGGGATCAGCCCCAGCATTTT
clone_size: -; v_call: TRBV11-2; d_call: -; j_call: TRBJ2-7; cdr3_aa: CASSLERRIYEQYF; cdr3_nt: TGTGCCAGCAGCTTAGAGCGCAGGATCTACGAGCAGTACTTC
clone_size: -; v_call: TRBV18; d_call: TRBD2; j_call: TRBJ2-1; cdr3_aa: CASSPSSARGAFYNEQFF; cdr3_nt: TGTGCCAGCTCACCATCATCGGCGCGGGGGGCCTTCTACAATGAGCAGTTCTTC
clone_size: -; v_call: TRBV6-5; d_call: TRBD1; j_call: TRBJ1-2; cdr3_aa: CASRRQGNTYGYTF; cdr3_nt: TGTGCCAGCAGGAGACAGGGAAATACCTATGGCTACACCTTC
clone_size: -; v_call: TRBV7-8; d_call: -; j_call: TRBJ2-5; cdr3_aa: CASSRSIPGETQYF; cdr3_nt: TGTGCCAGCAGCAGAAGTATCCCCGGGGAGACCCAGTACTTC
clone_size: -; v_call: TRBV11-3; d_call: -; j_call: TRBJ2-5; cdr3_aa: CASSRRGEGETQYF; cdr3_nt: TGTGCCAGCAGCCGGCGGGGCGAGGGGGAGACCCAGTACTTC
clone_size: -; v_call: TRBV6-2/TRBV6-3; d_call: -; j_call: TRBJ1-4; cdr3_aa: CASSYSGNEKLFF; cdr3_nt: TGTGCCAGCAGTTATTCAGGGAATGAAAAACTGTTTTTT
clone_size: few; v_call: TRBV27; d_call: -; j_call: TRBJ1-4; cdr3_aa: CASSLQGAGDNEKLFF; cdr3_nt: TGTGCCAGCAGTTTACAGGGTGCAGGGGATAATGAAAAACTGTTTTTT
clone_size: -; v_call: TRBV12-2; d_call: -; j_call: TRBJ2-3; cdr3_aa: CASRFPAPERTDTQYF; cdr3_nt: TGTGCAAGTCGCTTCCCGGCCCCAGAGAGGACAGATACGCAGTATTTT
clone_size: once; v_call: TRBV7-8; d_call: TRBD2; j_call: TRBJ2-2; cdr3_aa: CASRPRTSGTGELFF; cdr3_nt: TGTGCCAGCCGCCCAAGGACTAGCGGTACCGGGGAGCTGTTTTTT
clone_size: -; v_call: TRBV3-1/TRBV3-2; d_call: -; j_call: TRBJ1-6; cdr3_aa: CASSQPGYNSPLHF; cdr3_nt: TGTGCCAGCAGCCAGCCAGGGTATAATTCACCCCTCCACTTT
clone_size: -; v_call: TRBV9; d_call: -; j_call: TRBJ1-5; cdr3_aa: CASSPQSDAQPQHF; cdr3_nt: TGTGCCAGCAGCCCCCAAAGCGATGCTCAGCCCCAGCATTTT
clone_size: -; v_call: TRBV28; d_call: TRBD2; j_call: TRBJ2-1; cdr3_aa: CASSAGGAGEDNEQFF; cdr3_nt: TGTGCCAGCAGTGCCGGGGGAGCGGGGGAGGACAATGAGCAGTTCTTC